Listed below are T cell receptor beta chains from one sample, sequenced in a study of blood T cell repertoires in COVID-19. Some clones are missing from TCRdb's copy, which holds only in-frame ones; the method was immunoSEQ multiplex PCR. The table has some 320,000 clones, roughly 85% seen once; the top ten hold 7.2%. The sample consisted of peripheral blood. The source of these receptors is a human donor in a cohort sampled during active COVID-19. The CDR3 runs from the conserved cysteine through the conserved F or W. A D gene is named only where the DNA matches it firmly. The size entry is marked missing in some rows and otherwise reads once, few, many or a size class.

DNA: TGTGCCAGCAGCGACGGGGGGCGCACAGATACGCAGTATTTT
CDR3: CASSDGGRTDTQYF
V: TRBV9
J: TRBJ2-3
size: .
D: .

DNA: TGTGCCAGCAGAGTAGACAGGGTCTATGGCTACACCTTC
CDR3: CASRVDRVYGYTF
V: TRBV2
J: TRBJ1-2
size: .
D: TRBD1

DNA: TGTGCCAGCAGCGGCCGGGGTCCCCTCCACTTT
CDR3: CASSGRGPLHF
V: TRBV9
J: TRBJ1-6
size: .
D: .

DNA: TGCGCCAGCAGCCCGGAGTATGGGGCATTGAATTCACCCCTCCACTTT
CDR3: CASSPEYGALNSPLHF
V: TRBV4-1
J: TRBJ1-6
size: once
D: .

DNA: TGTGCCAGCAGCTTAGGTTTAGAGAGTTCCTACAATGAGCAGTTCTTC
CDR3: CASSLGLESSYNEQFF
V: TRBV7-3
J: TRBJ2-1
size: .
D: .

DNA: TGTGCCAGCAGTGCACTGGAGGGCAATGAGCAGTTCTTC
CDR3: CASSALEGNEQFF
V: TRBV2
J: TRBJ2-1
size: few
D: .

DNA: TGCAGTGCTAGAGATCGTGAAAAACTGTTTTTT
CDR3: CSARDREKLFF
V: TRBV20-1
J: TRBJ1-4
size: once
D: .

DNA: TGTGCCAGCAGCTTCGGGGGTGGTGACACCGGGGAGCTGTTTTTT
CDR3: CASSFGGGDTGELFF
V: TRBV7-6
J: TRBJ2-2
size: .
D: .

DNA: TGCGCCAGCATGCTGACACCACCCGAGCAGTACTTC
CDR3: CASMLTPPEQYF
V: TRBV5-1
J: TRBJ2-7
size: .
D: .

DNA: TGTGCCAGCAGCCTCCGCGCATCTCAGGGGAACACTGAAGCTTTCTTT
CDR3: CASSLRASQGNTEAFF
V: TRBV7-2
J: TRBJ1-1
size: .
D: .

DNA: TGTGCCAGTAGTATAATTGGCGGAGAGCAGTTCTTC
CDR3: CASSIIGGEQFF
V: TRBV19
J: TRBJ2-1
size: .
D: .

DNA: TGTGCCAGCAGTTTTGAAGCATTTTCGGTCACTGAAGCTTTCTTT
CDR3: CASSFEAFSVTEAFF
V: TRBV27
J: TRBJ1-1
size: .
D: .

DNA: TGTGCCAGCAGCAAAAGGGGGGGCGCGGGTCAGCCCCAGCATTTT
CDR3: CASSKRGGAGQPQHF
V: TRBV4-2
J: TRBJ1-5
size: .
D: .

DNA: TGTGCCAGCAGCTTAAAGGCCGGGGTCTCTAGCTCCTACAATGAGCAGTTCTTC
CDR3: CASSLKAGVSSSYNEQFF
V: TRBV11-2
J: TRBJ2-1
size: .
D: .

DNA: TGTGCCAGCAGCCAAAACCTATACTCTGGAAACACCATATATTTT
CDR3: CASSQNLYSGNTIYF
V: TRBV3-1/TRBV3-2
J: TRBJ1-3
size: .
D: .

DNA: TGTGCCAGCAGCTCGGTATCGACGACACCCAACCCCCTGTACGAGCAGTACTTC
CDR3: CASSSVSTTPNPLYEQYF
V: TRBV5-4
J: TRBJ2-7
size: .
D: .

DNA: TGTGCCAGCAGCTTAGTCAGGGCATCTGGAAACACCATATATTTT
CDR3: CASSLVRASGNTIYF
V: TRBV11-2
J: TRBJ1-3
size: .
D: .

DNA: TGTGCCAGCAGCCCCGCCAGGGGGCTGGATCAGCCCCAGCATTTT
CDR3: CASSPARGLDQPQHF
V: TRBV7-6
J: TRBJ1-5
size: .
D: TRBD1

DNA: TGTGCCAGCAGAGGGGTGAACACTGAAGCTTTCTTT
CDR3: CASRGVNTEAFF
V: TRBV2
J: TRBJ1-1
size: many
D: .

DNA: TGCGCCAGCAGCTTGGGGGGAGTGAACACTGAAGCTTTCTTT
CDR3: CASSLGGVNTEAFF
V: TRBV5-1
J: TRBJ1-1
size: .
D: .

DNA: TGTGCCAGCAGTACCGACAGGGAAGGCAATCAGCCCCAGCATTTT
CDR3: CASSTDREGNQPQHF
V: TRBV6-5
J: TRBJ1-5
size: .
D: TRBD1

DNA: TGTGCCAGTAGTATCCAGATTAACTATGGCTACACCTTC
CDR3: CASSIQINYGYTF
V: TRBV19
J: TRBJ1-2
size: .
D: .

DNA: TGTGCCAGCAGTTCGGGCAATCAGCCCCAGCATTTT
CDR3: CASSSGNQPQHF
V: TRBV12-3/TRBV12-4
J: TRBJ1-5
size: once
D: .

DNA: TGTGCCAGCAGTGAAGCGCTTGGGCGGGACCCCTACGAGCAGTACTTC
CDR3: CASSEALGRDPYEQYF
V: TRBV2
J: TRBJ2-7
size: .
D: .

DNA: TGTGCCAGCAGCCTGTGGGGAGGTAACTATGGCTACACCTTC
CDR3: CASSLWGGNYGYTF
V: TRBV5-4
J: TRBJ1-2
size: .
D: .

DNA: TGTGCCATCAGGACGGACTCTGAAGCTTTCTTT
CDR3: CAIRTDSEAFF
V: TRBV10-3
J: TRBJ1-1
size: .
D: .

DNA: TGTGCCAGCAGCGTTACAGGGTCGAATCAGCCCCAGCATTTT
CDR3: CASSVTGSNQPQHF
V: TRBV9
J: TRBJ1-5
size: .
D: .

DNA: TGTGCCAGCAGCCGGGACTCCTCCTACGAGCAGTACTTC
CDR3: CASSRDSSYEQYF
V: TRBV11-2
J: TRBJ2-7
size: once
D: .

DNA: TGTGCCAGTAGTATAGATGTGGCGGCCCAGCATTTT
CDR3: CASSIDVAAQHF
V: TRBV19
J: TRBJ1-5
size: .
D: .

DNA: TGTGCCACCAGAGAAAGCGGGGGAGACAATGAGCAGTTCTTC
CDR3: CATRESGGDNEQFF
V: TRBV24-1
J: TRBJ2-1
size: .
D: TRBD2

DNA: TGTGCCAGCTCTGTGGGGAGGGGGACTGAAGCTTTCTTT
CDR3: CASSVGRGTEAFF
V: TRBV7-2
J: TRBJ1-1
size: once
D: .

DNA: TGCAGCGTTGGCAGGGGTGCTTTCTTT
CDR3: CSVGRGAFF
V: TRBV29-1
J: TRBJ1-1
size: .
D: .

DNA: TGTGCCAGCAGCCAAGAAGTTCTCGGGCCAGGGGGTTACAATGAGCAGTTCTTC
CDR3: CASSQEVLGPGGYNEQFF
V: TRBV3-1/TRBV3-2
J: TRBJ2-1
size: .
D: TRBD1

DNA: TGTGCCAGTAGCGTCCGCTATGGCTACACCTTC
CDR3: CASSVRYGYTF
V: TRBV19
J: TRBJ1-2
size: .
D: .

DNA: TGTGCCAGCAGCTTAGTAGTCACCACCTCTGGAAACACCATATATTTT
CDR3: CASSLVVTTSGNTIYF
V: TRBV7-9
J: TRBJ1-3
size: .
D: .

DNA: TGCGCCAGCAGCCCGGGACAGGGAATGCCCTACGAGCAGTACTTC
CDR3: CASSPGQGMPYEQYF
V: TRBV5-1
J: TRBJ2-7
size: once
D: TRBD1

DNA: TGTGCCAGCAGCTTAGTAATCCGTAGCTCCTATAATTCACCCCTCCACTTT
CDR3: CASSLVIRSSYNSPLHF
V: TRBV7-8
J: TRBJ1-6
size: .
D: .

DNA: TGTGCCAGCAGCCCCCGAAACAACGACAAGAGCCATTCACCCCTCCACTTT
CDR3: CASSPRNNDKSHSPLHF
V: TRBV3-1/TRBV3-2
J: TRBJ1-6
size: many
D: .

DNA: TGTGCCAGCTTTTCGGCAGACATGAACACTGAAGCTTTCTTT
CDR3: CASFSADMNTEAFF
V: TRBV27
J: TRBJ1-1
size: once
D: .

DNA: TGTGCCAGCAGCCCGACAAGCGGGAGGAACACTGAAGCTTTCTTT
CDR3: CASSPTSGRNTEAFF
V: TRBV7-8
J: TRBJ1-1
size: .
D: .

DNA: TGTGCCGGACGATCGGGGGGGCTCTCCTACGAGCAGTACTTC
CDR3: CAGRSGGLSYEQYF
V: TRBV6-5
J: TRBJ2-7
size: .
D: TRBD2

DNA: TGTGCCAGCAGCCCTGATGGGAGCTCTGGAAACACCATATATTTT
CDR3: CASSPDGSSGNTIYF
V: TRBV7-3
J: TRBJ1-3
size: few
D: .

DNA: TGTGCCAGCAAGAGGCAGGGGTGGGAAAAACTGTTTTTT
CDR3: CASKRQGWEKLFF
V: TRBV3-1/TRBV3-2
J: TRBJ1-4
size: .
D: .

DNA: TGTGCCAGCAGTTGGACAGGGGACTACGAGCAGTACTTC
CDR3: CASSWTGDYEQYF
V: TRBV12-3/TRBV12-4
J: TRBJ2-7
size: once
D: TRBD1

DNA: TGTGCCAGCAGCTTAGTCCCAGGACAGGGAAAGTACTTC
CDR3: CASSLVPGQGKYF
V: TRBV7-6
J: TRBJ2-7
size: few
D: TRBD1

DNA: TGTGCCAGTAGTTTGCCGGGGAGTAATCAGCCCCAGCATTTT
CDR3: CASSLPGSNQPQHF
V: TRBV19
J: TRBJ1-5
size: few
D: .

DNA: TGTGCCACCAGTGGATCAGGGGTACATACGCAGTATTTT
CDR3: CATSGSGVHTQYF
V: TRBV24-1
J: TRBJ2-3
size: .
D: .

DNA: TGTGCCAGCAGCTTATGGGCCACGGGGACAGATACGCAGTATTTT
CDR3: CASSLWATGTDTQYF
V: TRBV7-2
J: TRBJ2-3
size: .
D: .

DNA: TGTGCCAGTAGTATAGGGGGACAGAGCGAGCAGTACTTC
CDR3: CASSIGGQSEQYF
V: TRBV19
J: TRBJ2-7
size: .
D: TRBD1

DNA: TGTGCCAGCAGCGCAGGTAACCTGAACTACGAGCAGTACTTC
CDR3: CASSAGNLNYEQYF
V: TRBV9
J: TRBJ2-7
size: .
D: .

DNA: TGTGCCAGCAGCCCGAGGGAAGATCAGCCCCAGCATTTT
CDR3: CASSPREDQPQHF
V: TRBV11-2
J: TRBJ1-5
size: .
D: .

DNA: TGTGCCAGCAGGGACAGGGATATACAGCCCCAGCATTTT
CDR3: CASRDRDIQPQHF
V: TRBV2
J: TRBJ1-5
size: once
D: TRBD1

DNA: TGTGCCAGCAGCCAAGTGGACAAAGTGAACACTGAAGCTTTCTTT
CDR3: CASSQVDKVNTEAFF
V: TRBV4-2
J: TRBJ1-1
size: .
D: .